The 26 T cell receptor beta chains given below trace back to one sample, sequenced in a study of early T cells in non-severe SARS-CoV-2 infection (dated by TCRdb to the early 2020s). The receptor library was made with 5' RACE. Sequencing was performed on a NextSeq 500. In-frame beta chains were kept once TCRdb had trimmed the public reads at Q25 with fastp and called clones with MiXCR. Rows are unified per CDR3 protein, each entry keeping the most common DNA and genes. The sample yields some 30,000 distinct CDR3 sequences; around 4.6% were counted once. Of the sample, 7.5% to 10% is held by the ten largest clones. The sample comprised whole blood. The receptor set was obtained from an adult who was a healthcare worker with PCR-confirmed SARS-CoV-2 infection or an uninfected control (not recorded which).

This clonotype has more than one count but fewer than ten. The chain carries TRBV28 and TRBJ2-7; tentatively, D is TRBD1 or TRBD2 (5 bases each). The ends were cut back, 8 bases at V and 6 bases at J, with 20 bases in the middle. Germline values: CDR1 MDHEN, CDR2 SYDVKM. The CDR3 sequence is 14 residues long. CDR3 DNA sequence: TGTGCCAGCGGCCATCTCTCCTCGGGGCTCGAGCAGTACTTC. Protein sequence: CASGHLSSGLEQYF. Full variable domain (remainder filled in from reference TRBV28 and TRBJ2-7): DVKVTQSSRYLVKRTGEKVFLECVQDMDHENMFWYRQDPGLGLRLIYFSYDVKMKEKGDIPEGYSVSREKKERFSLILESASTNQTSMYLCASGHLSSGLEQYFGPGTRLTVT.

This clonotype was observed at least ten times. The chain joins TRBV7-6 to TRBJ2-7; 9 bases fit TRBD1. CDR3 length equals 15 residues. Trimming cost V 1 base and J 5 bases; bases outside gene matches: 6. Germline V gives CDR1 SGHVS, CDR2 FNYEAQ. The chain's CDR3 is CASSLGTGVRNEQYF. The CDR3 DNA follows: TGTGCCAGCAGCTTAGGGACAGGGGTTCGGAACGAGCAGTACTTC. Together with reference TRBV7-6 and TRBJ2-7, the CDR3 gives the full variable domain: GAGVSQSPRYKVTKRGQDVALRCDPISGHVSLYWYRQALGQGPEFLTYFNYEAQQDKSGLPNDRFSAERPEGSISTLTIQRTEQRDSAMYRCASSLGTGVRNEQYFGPGTRLTVT.

CDR3 in amino acids: CATSQEGSGEQYF. In DNA form, the CDR3 reads TGTGCCACTTCTCAGGAGGGTTCTGGAGAGCAGTACTTC. V and J are TRBV6-1 and TRBJ2-7; maybe TRBD2 (6 bases). CDR1 is MNHNS, CDR2 SASEGT, per germline. V lost 10 bases, J lost 7 bases, and 20 bases lay in between. The CDR3 is 13 amino acids.

This clonotype was observed at least ten times. V and J are TRBV1 and TRBJ2-3. TRBV1 is a recognized pseudogene. The CDR3 is made up of 12 amino acids. CDR3 protein: CTSRQLEDTQYF. CDR3 coding DNA: TGCACCAGCAGGCAACTCGAAGATACGCAGTATTTT.

This clonotype has at least ten counts. J is TRBJ1-5 and V is TRBV19; the D is unclear. The V and J ends lost 1 base and 7 bases respectively, with 8 bases between them. The V gene's germline CDR1 is LNHDA and CDR2 SQIVND (reference sequence). This CDR3 region has 13 residues. The CDR3 loop is CASSIGTAQPQHF. The CDR3 nucleotides read TGTGCCAGTAGTATAGGGACGGCCCAGCCCCAGCATTTT.

The rearrangement joins TRBV7-6 to TRBJ2-1; D gene unclear. The CDR3 is 13 amino acids. V was pared by 0 bases and J by 5 bases, with 5 bases between. Germline V gives CDR1 SGHVS, CDR2 FNYEAQ. The CDR3 bases are TGTGCCAGCAGCTTAGCCAGGAACAATGAGCAGTTCTTC. This codes for CASSLARNNEQFF.

There are a few counts of this clonotype. The gene calls are TRBV6-6 and TRBJ2-7, with 10 positions matching TRBD1. The germline V gene encodes CDR1 MNHNY and CDR2 SVGAGI (reference sequence). The junction had 5 bases not matched to a gene; V was cut back by 6 bases and J by 6 bases. The CDR3 has 13 amino acids. The CDR3 DNA reads TGTGCCAGCAGGCTGACAGGGGGCGGCGAGCAGTACTTC. This gives the protein CASRLTGGGEQYF.

There are many counts of this clonotype. This chain uses TRBV12-3 or TRBV12-4 with TRBJ2-1; tentatively, D is TRBD1 (5 bases). Trimming left V 4 bases short and J 3 bases short, with 13 bases between. There are 15 residues in the CDR3. For the CDR3, the DNA is TGTGCCAGCAGTTCAACCGAGACAGTCTACAATGAGCAGTTCTTC. It specifies CASSSTETVYNEQFF.

Many counts were recorded for this clonotype. The gene calls are TRBV5-1 and TRBJ2-1; D is undetermined. V was cut by 0 bases and J by 7 bases, with 11 bases left in between. The CDR3 loop spans 14 amino acids. Per germline, CDR1 SGHRS and CDR2 YFSETQ. The CDR3 loop is CASSLASFRNEQFF. The CDR3, as DNA: TGCGCCAGCAGCTTGGCCAGCTTTAGAAATGAGCAGTTCTTC. The complete variable domain, with remaining parts taken from reference TRBV5-1 and TRBJ2-1, reads KAGVTQTPRYLIKTRGQQVTLSCSPISGHRSVSWYQQTPGQGLQFLFEYFSETQRNKGNFPGRFSGRQFSNSRSEMNVSTLELGDSALYLCASSLASFRNEQFFGPGTRLTVL.

This clonotype was picked up one time. A read error may explain this, as a much larger clone is one base away. The chain couples TRBV2 to TRBJ2-3; a weak D match, TRBD1 (6 bases). Germline V gives CDR1 SNHLY, CDR2 FYNNEI. The CDR3 is 12 amino acids. DNA of the CDR3: TGTGCCAGCAGACCCGACAGGAATACGCGGTATTTT. Translated: CASRPDRNTRYF.

The sample holds many counts of this clonotype. The chain carries TRBV12-3 or TRBV12-4 and TRBJ2-3; 10 bases line up with TRBD1. Losses at the gene ends were 6 bases for V and 5 bases for J; bases not matched to a gene: 5. CDR3 length: 14 amino acids. The CDR3 is CASRTGGAVDTQYF. The CDR3 DNA reads as TGTGCCAGCAGGACAGGGGGCGCGGTAGATACGCAGTATTTT.

In this sample, this clonotype turned up many times. This chain joins TRBV7-9 and TRBJ2-1; unclear D gene. V was cut by 6 bases and J by 4 bases, with 10 bases left in between. This CDR3 spans 13 amino acids. The germline V gene encodes CDR1 SEHNR and CDR2 FQNEAQ (reference sequence). The CDR3 loop reads CASSSTTYNEQFF. The CDR3 DNA follows: TGTGCCAGCAGTTCGACAACTTACAATGAGCAGTTCTTC.

This clonotype was counted many times. The chain has TRBV6-2 or TRBV6-3 and TRBJ2-5; 9 positions agree with TRBD1. The germline V gene encodes CDR1 MNHEY and CDR2 SVGEGT. With V trimmed by 6 bases and J by 7 bases, 12 bases remained unmatched. The CDR3 consists of 15 residues. The CDR3 bases are TGTGCCAGCAGCCCGTTCGGGACAGGGATTGGGACCCAGTACTTC. Protein sequence: CASSPFGTGIGTQYF.

This clonotype has just a few counts. V and J are TRBV2 and TRBJ2-5; 15 positions agree with TRBD2. With 6 bases clipped from V and 4 bases from J, the junction kept 6 bases outside the gene matches. This CDR3 is 16 amino acids long. CDR1 is SNHLY and CDR2 is FYNNEI in the germline V gene. The DNA of the CDR3 is TGTGCCAGCAGGCGGACTAGCGGGGGGGCTCTAGAGACCCAGTACTTC. It translates to CASRRTSGGALETQYF.

This clonotype occurred many times. This chain connects TRBV19 to TRBJ1-2; perhaps TRBD1 as D (5 bases). Germline CDR1 LNHDA, CDR2 SQIVND (reference sequence). The ends were cut back, 6 bases at V and 6 bases at J, with 20 bases in the middle. The CDR3 length is 15 residues. The CDR3 region has the DNA TGTGCCAGTAGGGGCCCAGGGACCCCATTGGATGGCTACACCTTC. It yields the protein CASRGPGTPLDGYTF.

Many counts were recorded for this clonotype. The chain has TRBV10-2 and TRBJ2-5; no reliable D call. The CDR3 is 12 residues long. Germline-derived CDR1 and CDR2 are WSHSY and SAAADI. V lost 4 bases and J 2 bases, leaving 5 bases between the germline ends. CDR3 protein: CASSAAQETQYF. The CDR3 bases are TGCGCCAGCAGTGCCGCGCAAGAGACCCAGTACTTC.

This clonotype was detected many times. V gene TRBV28 combines with J gene TRBJ1-4; 9 bases are shared with TRBD1. The CDR3 runs to 19 residues. The germline V gene has CDR1 MDHEN and CDR2 SYDVKM. Trimming cost V 5 bases and J 0 bases; bases outside gene matches: 13. The CDR3 nucleotides read TGTGCCAGCAGTACCCCTTGGGACAGGGCCATACCAACTAATGAAAAACTGTTTTTT. Residues: CASSTPWDRAIPTNEKLFF.

This clonotype was recorded at least ten times. The rearrangement joins TRBV11-2 to TRBJ2-1; tentative D call: TRBD2 (5 bases). The germline V gene encodes CDR1 SGHAT and CDR2 FQNNGV. V shed 5 bases and J shed 7 bases, with 21 bases lying between them. The CDR3 consists of 16 residues. The CDR3 is CASSRPPGWEPNEQFF. CDR3 DNA: TGTGCCAGCAGCAGGCCCCCGGGGTGGGAACCGAATGAGCAGTTCTTC.

In DNA, the CDR3 is TGCGCCAGCAGGACTAGCGGGGGGGCCAGTGAGCAGTTCTTC. This gives the protein CASRTSGGASEQFF. The chain has TRBV10-2 and TRBJ2-1, with 14 bases aligning to TRBD2. In germline, CDR1 is WSHSY, CDR2 SAAADI. The ends lost 6 bases at V and 9 bases at J; junction bases unmatched: 4. The CDR3 is made up of 14 amino acids.

In the case of this clonotype: The junction does not match germline at one end; this may be a read error. Here the CDR3 reads CATFAGTATYEEYF. DNA for the CDR3: TGTGCCACCTTTGCCGGGACAGCGACCTACGAGGAGTACTTC. The chain recombines TRBV6-2 or TRBV6-3 with TRBJ2-7; TRBD1 matches at 7 bases. Looked up from germline, CDR1 is MNHEY and CDR2 is SVGEGT. The CDR3 has 14 amino acids.

This clonotype was picked up a small number of times. This chain uses TRBV29-1 with TRBJ2-7; TRBD1 matches at 7 bases. V was pared by 4 bases and J by 5 bases, with 11 bases of the junction left unmatched. CDR3 length: 14 residues. From germline, CDR1 is SQVTM and CDR2 ANQGSEA. CDR3 region: CSVGGVVGGNEQYF. Written as DNA, the CDR3 is TGCAGCGTTGGGGGCGTTGTAGGGGGCAACGAGCAGTACTTC.

This clonotype was counted ten times or more. This sequence joins TRBV30 and TRBJ1-4; D is unclear. The CDR3 is 16 amino acids. The germline CDR1 and CDR2 sequences are GTSNPN and SVGIG (reference sequence). V was shortened by 0 bases and J by 0 bases, with 11 bases between the two germline ends. Written as DNA, the CDR3 is TGTGCCTGGAGTGTACGCTCGGAGACAACTAATGAAAAACTGTTTTTT. Amino acid sequence: CAWSVRSETTNEKLFF.

As concerns this clonotype: The junction and the germline gene differ at one end; a read error may be behind it. J is TRBJ1-3 and V is TRBV6-2 or TRBV6-3; D may be TRBD1 (5 bases). Germline values: CDR1 MNHEY, CDR2 SVGEGT. The CDR3 extends over 16 amino acids. CDR3 coding DNA: TGTGCCAGCAGTTACAACAGGAGGAACTCTGAAAACACCATATATTTT. Protein: CASSYNRRNSENTIYF.

By share, this clonotype ranks as medium-sized. DNA of the CDR3: TGTGCCAGCAGCTTGCAGCTCTCCTACGAGCAGTACTTC. It specifies CASSLQLSYEQYF. This chain uses TRBV5-6 with TRBJ2-7; D is ambiguous. This CDR3 contains 13 residues. Germline V gene lookup returns CDR1 SGHDT and CDR2 YYEEEE. Trimming left V 1 base short and J 0 bases short, with 5 bases between.

V gene TRBV28 combines with J gene TRBJ2-7; 8 bases map to TRBD1. The length of the CDR3 is 15 residues. The V segment lost 2 bases and the J segment 5 bases; nucleotides outside the gene matches: 8. Germline V gene data show CDR1 as MDHEN and CDR2 as SYDVKM. The CDR3 bases are TGTGCCAGCAGTTTAAAGGGGACAGGCCCAGACGAGCAGTACTTC. The encoded protein is CASSLKGTGPDEQYF.

In this sample, this clonotype turned up a few times. The rearrangement joins TRBV28 to TRBJ2-3, with 8 bases matching TRBD1. Trimming removed 5 bases from V and 2 bases from J; junction bases left unmatched: 6. The CDR3 totals 15 residues. Germline V gene sequence: CDR1 MDHEN, CDR2 SYDVKM. CDR3 sequence: CASSIIRGLTDTQYF. The CDR3 coding sequence is TGTGCCAGCAGTATCATCAGGGGGCTCACAGATACGCAGTATTTT.